This T cell receptor beta chain was sequenced for a study of response to subunit inactivated influenza vaccine. Study-wide points: The authors proposed limited new T cell recruitment per seasonal influenza vaccination.

TCRdb re-called the RT-PCR reads with MiXCR, one entry per CDR3 protein. The table lists fewer than 700,000 distinct CDR3 sequences, 10% to 15% of them singletons. The CDR3 is 14 residues long. Germline V gene sequence: CDR1 DFQATT, CDR2 SNEGSKA (reference sequence). V lost 7 bases to trimming and J lost 7 bases, with 22 bases between them. This clonotype was observed a handful of times. Its antigen remains unidentified. The receptor comes from a man between 50 and 59 years old who received an inactivated influenza vaccine. The starting material was PBMCs from blood, obtained 40 to 50 days after vaccination. This sequence joins TRBV20-1 and TRBJ1-1; the D gene is possibly TRBD1 (6 bases). The CDR3 region is CSGLDRIRMDEAFF. The CDR3 DNA reads TGCAGTGGCTTGGACAGAATCCGTATGGATGAAGCTTTCTTT.